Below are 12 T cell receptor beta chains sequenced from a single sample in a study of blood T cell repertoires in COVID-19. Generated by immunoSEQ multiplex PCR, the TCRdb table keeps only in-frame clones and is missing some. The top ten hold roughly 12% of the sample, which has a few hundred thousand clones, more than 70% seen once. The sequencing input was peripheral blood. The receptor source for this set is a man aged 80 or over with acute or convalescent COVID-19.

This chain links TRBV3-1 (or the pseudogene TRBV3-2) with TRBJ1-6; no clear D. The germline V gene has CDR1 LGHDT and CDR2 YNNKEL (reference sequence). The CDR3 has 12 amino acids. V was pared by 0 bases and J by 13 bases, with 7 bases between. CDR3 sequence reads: CASSQDRGPLHF. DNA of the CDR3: TGTGCCAGCAGCCAAGATCGGGGTCCCCTCCACTTT.

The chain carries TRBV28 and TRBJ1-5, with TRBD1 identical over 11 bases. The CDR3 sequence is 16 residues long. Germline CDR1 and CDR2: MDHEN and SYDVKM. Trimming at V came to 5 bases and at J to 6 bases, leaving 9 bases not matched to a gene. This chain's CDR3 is CASSLADRGLFQPQHF. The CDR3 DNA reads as TGTGCCAGCAGTCTTGCGGACAGGGGGCTTTTTCAGCCCCAGCATTTT.

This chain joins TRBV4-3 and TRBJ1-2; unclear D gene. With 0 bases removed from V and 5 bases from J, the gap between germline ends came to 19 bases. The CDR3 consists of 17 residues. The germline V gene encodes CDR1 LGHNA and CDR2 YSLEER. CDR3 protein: CASSQDSGRPPLYGYTF. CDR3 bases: TGCGCCAGCAGCCAAGATAGCGGACGTCCGCCCCTTTATGGCTACACCTTC.

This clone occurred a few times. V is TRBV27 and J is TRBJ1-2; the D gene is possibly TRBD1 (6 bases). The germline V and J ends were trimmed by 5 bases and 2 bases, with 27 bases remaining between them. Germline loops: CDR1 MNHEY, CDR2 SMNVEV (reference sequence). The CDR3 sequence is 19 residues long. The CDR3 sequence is CASSLTPPGQSLPNYGYTF. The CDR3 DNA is TGTGCCAGCAGTCTAACCCCCCCCGGACAGTCCCTTCCGAACTATGGCTACACCTTC.

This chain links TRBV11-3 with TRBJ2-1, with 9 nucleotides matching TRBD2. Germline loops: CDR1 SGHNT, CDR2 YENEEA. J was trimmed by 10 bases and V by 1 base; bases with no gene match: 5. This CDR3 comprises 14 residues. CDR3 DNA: TGTGCCAGCAGCTTAGGACTAGCGGCAAGGGAGCAGTTCTTC. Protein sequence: CASSLGLAAREQFF.

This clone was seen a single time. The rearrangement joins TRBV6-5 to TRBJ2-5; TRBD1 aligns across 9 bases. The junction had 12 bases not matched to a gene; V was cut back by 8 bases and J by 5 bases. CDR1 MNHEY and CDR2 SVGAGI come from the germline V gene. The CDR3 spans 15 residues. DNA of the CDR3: TGTGCCAGCCTTCCAGGACAGGGGCCGCGGGAGACCCAGTACTTC. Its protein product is CASLPGQGPRETQYF.

The CDR3 DNA follows: TGTGCCAGCAGACAGGGTCGTCAAGAGACCCAGTACTTC. Residues: CASRQGRQETQYF. This chain joins TRBV7-2 and TRBJ2-5, with D possibly TRBD1 on 6 matching bases. Per the germline V gene, CDR1 is SGHTA and CDR2 is FQGNSA. V was trimmed by 6 bases and J by 2 bases, leaving 10 bases between them. This CDR3 comprises 13 residues.

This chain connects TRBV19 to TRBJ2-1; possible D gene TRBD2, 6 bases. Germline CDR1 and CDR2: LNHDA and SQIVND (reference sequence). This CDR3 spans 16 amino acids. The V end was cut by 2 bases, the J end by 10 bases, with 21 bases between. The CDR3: CASSIRTIGSPREQFF. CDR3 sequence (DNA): TGTGCCAGTAGTATAAGGACAATCGGGAGCCCCAGGGAGCAGTTCTTC.

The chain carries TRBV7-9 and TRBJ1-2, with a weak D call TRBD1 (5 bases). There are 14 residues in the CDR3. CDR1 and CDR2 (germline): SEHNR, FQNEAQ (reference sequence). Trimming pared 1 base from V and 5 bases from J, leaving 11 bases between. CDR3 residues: CASSLGGRVYGYTF. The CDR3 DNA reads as TGTGCCAGCAGCTTAGGTGGCAGGGTTTATGGCTACACCTTC.

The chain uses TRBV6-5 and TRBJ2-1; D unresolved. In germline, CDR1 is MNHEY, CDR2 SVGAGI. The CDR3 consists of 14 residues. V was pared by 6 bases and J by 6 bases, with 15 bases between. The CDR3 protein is CASSVMRGGNEQFF. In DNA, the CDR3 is TGTGCCAGCAGCGTTATGAGAGGTGGCAATGAGCAGTTCTTC.

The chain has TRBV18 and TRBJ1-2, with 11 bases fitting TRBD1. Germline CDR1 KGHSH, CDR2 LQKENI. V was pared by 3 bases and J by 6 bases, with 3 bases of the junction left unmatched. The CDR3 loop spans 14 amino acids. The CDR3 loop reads CASSPGQGADGYTF. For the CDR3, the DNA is TGTGCCAGCTCACCTGGACAGGGGGCTGATGGCTACACCTTC.

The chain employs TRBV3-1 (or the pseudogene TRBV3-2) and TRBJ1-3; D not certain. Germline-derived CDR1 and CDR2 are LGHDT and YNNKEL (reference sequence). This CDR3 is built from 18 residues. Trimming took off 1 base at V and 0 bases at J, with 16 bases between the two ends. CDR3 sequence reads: CASSQAPPGLVSGNTIYF. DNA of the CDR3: TGTGCCAGCAGCCAAGCGCCGCCCGGACTGGTCTCTGGAAACACCATATATTTT.